In this sample, the clone carrying this T cell receptor (beta chain) turned up many times. Over 160 million TCR-beta sequences, together covering 15-18 subjects, were produced by every individual sequencing run that was carried out. Each CDR3 protein gets one entry after TCRdb re-called the 5' RACE reads with MiXCR. Counted here are roughly 27,000 distinct CDR3 sequences, around a fifth occurring once; the ten biggest clones make up about a sixth. Trimming stripped 2 bases from V and 6 bases from J, with 8 bases between. CDR3 length equals 12 residues. Germline assignment: CDR1 SGHRS and CDR2 YFSETQ. The data were obtained in a study of neurological immune-mediated disorders.

The chain carries TRBV5-1 and TRBJ1-2; D not certain. Sequenced input: PBMCs. The sequence derives from an older woman in good health. CDR3 sequence reads: CASSLNWDGYTF. The DNA for the CDR3 is TGCGCCAGCAGCTTAAATTGGGATGGCTACACCTTC.